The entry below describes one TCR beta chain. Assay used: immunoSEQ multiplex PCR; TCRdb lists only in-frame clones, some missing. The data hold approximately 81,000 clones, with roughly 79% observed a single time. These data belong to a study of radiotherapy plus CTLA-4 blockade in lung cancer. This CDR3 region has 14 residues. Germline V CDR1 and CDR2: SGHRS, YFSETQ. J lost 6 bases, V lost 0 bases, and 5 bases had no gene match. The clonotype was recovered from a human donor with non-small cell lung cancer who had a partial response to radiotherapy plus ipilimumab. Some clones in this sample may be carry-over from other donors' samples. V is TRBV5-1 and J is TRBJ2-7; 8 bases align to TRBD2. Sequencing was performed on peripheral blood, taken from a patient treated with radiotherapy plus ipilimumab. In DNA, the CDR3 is TGCGCCAGCAGCTTGGAGCGGGGGAGGGGCGAGCAGTACTTC. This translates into CASSLERGRGEQYF.